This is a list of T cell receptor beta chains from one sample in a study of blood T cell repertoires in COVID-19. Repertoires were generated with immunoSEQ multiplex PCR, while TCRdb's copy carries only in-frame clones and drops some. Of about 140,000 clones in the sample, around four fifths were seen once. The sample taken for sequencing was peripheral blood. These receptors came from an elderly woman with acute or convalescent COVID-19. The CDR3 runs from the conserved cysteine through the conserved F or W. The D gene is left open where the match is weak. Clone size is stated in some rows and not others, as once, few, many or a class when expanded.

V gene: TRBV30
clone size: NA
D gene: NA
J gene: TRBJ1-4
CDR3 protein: CAWSPRTTNEKLFF
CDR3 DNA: TGTGCCTGGAGTCCTAGAACAACTAATGAAAAACTGTTTTTT

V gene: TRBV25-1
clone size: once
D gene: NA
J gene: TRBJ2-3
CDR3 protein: CASSEAGADTQYF
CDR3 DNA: TGTGCCAGCAGTGAGGCAGGCGCAGATACGCAGTATTTT

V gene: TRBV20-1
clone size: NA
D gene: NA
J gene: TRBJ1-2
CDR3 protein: CSAVAYGYTF
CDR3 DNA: TGCAGCGCGGTTGCCTATGGCTACACCTTC

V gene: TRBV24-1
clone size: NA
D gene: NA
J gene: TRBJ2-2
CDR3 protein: CATSESGNTGELFF
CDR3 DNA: TGTGCCACCAGTGAGTCAGGGAATACCGGGGAGCTGTTTTTT

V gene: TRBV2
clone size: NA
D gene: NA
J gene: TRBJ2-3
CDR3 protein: CASSNPDGSTDTQYF
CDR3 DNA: TGTGCCAGCAGCAACCCAGACGGGAGCACAGATACGCAGTATTTT

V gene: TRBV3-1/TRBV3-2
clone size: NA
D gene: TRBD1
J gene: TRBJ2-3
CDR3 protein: CASSQDHRDRGREDTQYF
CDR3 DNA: TGTGCCAGCAGCCAAGACCACCGGGACAGGGGGCGAGAAGATACGCAGTATTTT

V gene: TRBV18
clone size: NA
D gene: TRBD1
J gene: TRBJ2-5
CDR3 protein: CASSPGTGSRETQYF
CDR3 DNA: TGTGCCAGCTCACCTGGGACAGGTAGTAGAGAGACCCAGTACTTC

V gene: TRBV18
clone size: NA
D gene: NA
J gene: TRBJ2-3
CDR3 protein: CASSPGSSPDTQYF
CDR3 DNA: TGTGCCAGCTCACCGGGGAGTTCACCAGATACGCAGTATTTT

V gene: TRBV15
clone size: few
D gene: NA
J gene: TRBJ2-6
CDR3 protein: CATSRAEGPGTGANVLTF
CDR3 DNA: TGTGCCACCAGCAGAGCGGAGGGACCTGGGACTGGGGCCAACGTCCTGACTTTC

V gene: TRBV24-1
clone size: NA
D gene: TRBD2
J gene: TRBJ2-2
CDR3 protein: CATRGGRGTGELFF
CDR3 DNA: TGTGCCACCAGAGGAGGGAGGGGCACCGGGGAGCTGTTTTTT

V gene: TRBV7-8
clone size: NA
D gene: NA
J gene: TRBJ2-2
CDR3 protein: CASSPRGDTGELFF
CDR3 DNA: TGTGCCAGCAGCCCCAGAGGCGACACCGGGGAGCTGTTTTTT

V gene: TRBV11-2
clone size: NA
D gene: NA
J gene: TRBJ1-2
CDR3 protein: CASRPLRQDSKRGGYTF
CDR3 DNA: TGTGCCAGCAGACCCCTACGCCAGGACAGCAAGAGAGGCGGCTACACCTTC

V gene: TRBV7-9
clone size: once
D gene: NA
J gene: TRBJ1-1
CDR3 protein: CASSLGQPNTEAFF
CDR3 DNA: TGTGCCAGCAGCTTGGGCCAGCCGAACACTGAAGCTTTCTTT

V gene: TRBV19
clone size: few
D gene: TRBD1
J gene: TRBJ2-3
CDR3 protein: CASEAKRTGRKDTQYF
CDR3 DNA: TGTGCCAGCGAAGCTAAAAGGACAGGGCGTAAAGATACGCAGTATTTT

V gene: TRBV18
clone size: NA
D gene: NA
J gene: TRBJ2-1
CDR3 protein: CASSGGDSWDEQFF
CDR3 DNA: TGTGCCAGCTCAGGAGGGGACAGCTGGGATGAGCAGTTCTTC

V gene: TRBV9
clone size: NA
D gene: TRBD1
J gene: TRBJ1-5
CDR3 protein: CASSARGVRGQEQPQHF
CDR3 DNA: TGTGCCAGCAGCGCTCGGGGGGTCAGGGGGCAGGAACAGCCCCAGCATTTT

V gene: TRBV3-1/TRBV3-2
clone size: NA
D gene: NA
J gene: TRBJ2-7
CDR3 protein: CASSQDGWTSYEQYF
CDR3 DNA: TGTGCCAGCAGCCAAGATGGCTGGACATCCTACGAGCAGTACTTC